This T cell receptor beta chain was captured by sequencing in a study of T cells after yellow fever vaccination (dated by TCRdb to about 2019). In the study overall: The SMART-Seq v4 Ultra Low Input RNA kit was used to prepare libraries from fractions with low cell numbers. Two healthy male donors, one aged 18 to 30 and one aged 30 to 40 years, were included in the cohort. Blood was drawn at multiple timepoints before and after primary and secondary immunization, with bulk PBMC replicates and cell subsets isolated. To follow T-cell clones before and after primary and booster YFV17D yellow fever vaccination, bulk TCR alpha and beta repertoires were sequenced over time. Results and caveats for the whole study, not just this receptor: Compared with the primary T-cell response, the secondary T-cell response was weaker but faster, peaking on day 5 rather than day 15. Because the study included only two donors, the extent to which the findings can be generalized is limited. Because abundant contaminating clonotypes from the bulk population could be contained in FACS-sorted repertoires, computational filtering was required. A small share of clonotypes occurred in both CD4 and CD8 compartments, likely arising from convergent recombination. Most clones expanded after primary vaccination (approximately 97% of CD4 and roughly 90% of CD8) were re-detected after the booster, suggesting that broad memory maintenance occurred.

This clonotype was seen at least ten times. This clone's antigen is unknown. One base away there is no much larger clone; base qualities are not given. The sample's treatment or condition label, in plain terms: live attenuated yellow fever vaccine strain. PBMCs were isolated from peripheral blood using a standard Ficoll-Paque protocol. CD4 and CD8 T-cell fractions were isolated with Dynabeads CD4 and CD8 positive selection kits. RNA was extracted with TriZol from bulk PBMCs, CD4 and CD8 fractions, and dextramer-positive and dextramer-negative fractions. Here V drops 4 bases and J drops 2 bases, and the junction holds 8 bases not matched to any gene. Via the germline V gene (reference sequence), CDR1 is DFQATT and CDR2 SNEGSKA. The CDR3 spans 15 residues, from the cysteine through the valine. The DNA shown is the 45-base CDR3, in frame from base 1. This sample was sequenced with an Illumina NovaSeq 6000. TCR cDNA was synthesized by 5'RACE template switching, through which a universal primer site and unique molecular identifiers were introduced. Priming for cDNA synthesis came from both the TCR alpha and TCR beta constant segments. Libraries were amplified in two PCR steps, with sample barcodes and sequencing adapters added in the second step. Sequencing of libraries was performed on Illumina HiSeq 2500 (2x100 bp) or NovaSeq (2x150 bp). In the authors' own workflow: Reads were demultiplexed and collapsed into UMI consensus sequences with MIGEC, and V(D)J alignment was performed with MiXCR. Vaccine-responding clonotypes were identified with edgeR using replicate PBMC samples, with FDR below 0.01 and a log2 fold change above 5 up to day 15 being required. Each bulk clonotype received a CD4 or CD8 identity based on whether the sequenced CD4 or CD8 repertoire contained that clonotype at higher abundance. Clones were called with MiXCR by TCRdb after fastp trimmed the public reads at Q25, and only in-frame beta chains were retained. CDR3 protein sequences are deduplicated, and each keeps its most common genes and DNA. These V and J calls are TCRdb output, not the study's own analysis. The sample table holds a few hundred thousand distinct CDR3 sequences, of which around 4.9% were seen once. Roughly 3.5% of the sample comes from the top ten.

In this chain, TRBV20-1 is recombined with TRBJ2-7; 10 of the junction bases match TRBD2. The sample was CD4+ T cells sorted from PBMCs, taken on the day of the yellow fever booster vaccination. The receptor was isolated from a man younger than 35 who received the YFV17D yellow fever vaccine. Here is the DNA: TGCAGTGCTACTATAGCGGGGGGCTTTGCCTACGAGCAGTACGTC. The translation is CSATIAGGFAYEQYV.